Listed below are T cell receptor beta chains from one sample, sequenced in a study of beta chain features in type 1 diabetes. TCRdb keeps only in-frame clones here, not all; method: immunoSEQ multiplex PCR. The data contain around 240,000 clones, roughly two thirds of them singletons. Source material: naive CD4+ T cells from blood. The source of these receptors is a man aged 30-40 years in good health. The CDR3 runs from the conserved cysteine through the conserved F or W. A D gene is named only where the DNA matches it firmly. Clone size appears in some rows only: once, few, many, or a class for an expanded clone.

size	J	D	V	CDR3	DNA
.	TRBJ2-7	.	TRBV5-1	CASSLGAYEQYF	TGCGCCAGCAGCTTGGGGGCCTACGAGCAGTACTTC
.	TRBJ2-5	.	TRBV29-1	CSVKPHGAGETQYF	TGCAGCGTTAAACCCCACGGGGCAGGAGAGACCCAGTACTTC
.	TRBJ2-5	TRBD2	TRBV30	CAWSRLAGGPGETQYF	TGTGCCTGGAGTCGTTTAGCGGGGGGACCCGGGGAGACCCAGTACTTC
.	TRBJ2-3	.	TRBV7-6	CASSLGPDTQYF	TGTGCCAGCAGCTTAGGCCCAGATACGCAGTATTTT
.	TRBJ2-1	.	TRBV4-1	CASSQGPVGKGSEQFF	TGCGCCAGCAGCCAAGGCCCCGTTGGAAAGGGGAGTGAGCAGTTCTTC
.	TRBJ1-5	.	TRBV23-1	CATHRGKGRTAQHF	TGCGCCACCCACCGGGGGAAAGGGAGGACGGCCCAGCATTTT
.	TRBJ2-1	TRBD2	TRBV6-5	CASRTGTKKNNEQFF	TGTGCCAGCAGGACCGGGACTAAGAAGAACAATGAGCAGTTCTTC
.	TRBJ2-7	TRBD2	TRBV11-2	CASSLVGTSGSHEQYF	TGTGCCAGCAGCTTAGTGGGGACTAGCGGGAGTCACGAGCAGTACTTC
.	TRBJ1-1	.	TRBV29-1	CSVRAGAEAFF	TGCAGCGTTAGAGCGGGAGCCGAAGCTTTCTTT
.	TRBJ2-5	TRBD1	TRBV5-1	CASSFTGQGATQYF	TGCGCCAGCAGCTTTACCGGACAGGGGGCGACCCAGTACTTC
.	TRBJ1-5	.	TRBV30	CAWSGGTAQPQHF	TGTGCCTGGAGTGGAGGGACTGCTCAGCCCCAGCATTTT
.	TRBJ1-6	.	TRBV30	CAWGRTNSPLHF	TGTGCCTGGGGGCGGACCAATTCACCCCTCCACTTT
.	TRBJ2-5	TRBD2	TRBV4-1	CASSQGTREAPERSQYF	TGCGCCAGCAGCCAAGGGACTAGAGAAGCCCCAGAGAGGTCCCAGTACTTC
.	TRBJ2-1	TRBD1	TRBV7-2	CASSAQGPLDNEQFF	TGTGCCAGCAGCGCACAGGGGCCCCTGGACAATGAGCAGTTCTTC
.	TRBJ2-1	TRBD2	TRBV9	CASSETSGSPNEQFF	TGTGCCAGCAGCGAGACTAGCGGGAGCCCCAATGAGCAGTTCTTC
.	TRBJ2-3	.	TRBV30	CACGSLVYF	TGTGCCTGTGGCAGCCTGGTGTATTTT
.	TRBJ2-6	.	TRBV19	CASSMQGSAGANVLTF	TGTGCCAGTAGTATGCAGGGGTCGGCCGGGGCCAACGTCCTGACTTTC
.	TRBJ1-5	.	TRBV2	CASSSDSLSNQPQHF	TGTGCCAGCAGTTCGGACAGCCTCAGCAATCAGCCCCAGCATTTT
.	TRBJ2-7	TRBD2	TRBV7-6	CASSLLGAGSYEQYF	TGTGCCAGCAGCCTCTTGGGAGCGGGGTCCTACGAGCAGTACTTC
.	TRBJ2-3	.	TRBV29-1	CSARSTNGYTDTQYF	TGCAGCGCGCGCTCCACAAACGGGTACACAGATACGCAGTATTTT
.	TRBJ2-3	.	TRBV4-3	CASSQGAVLVHTDTQYF	TGCGCCAGCAGCCAAGGGGCGGTACTAGTTCATACAGATACGCAGTATTTT
.	TRBJ2-3	.	TRBV27	CASSLIGDSTDTQYF	TGTGCCAGCAGTTTGATAGGGGATAGCACAGATACGCAGTATTTT
.	TRBJ2-1	TRBD1	TRBV14	CASSRPGTGYNEQFF	TGTGCCAGCAGCCGCCCCGGGACAGGGTACAATGAGCAGTTCTTC
.	TRBJ2-5	.	TRBV25-1	CASSDLRDTQETQYF	TGTGCCAGCAGTGATCTCCGGGACACCCAAGAGACCCAGTACTTC
.	TRBJ1-1	.	TRBV30	CAWSHVATEAFF	TGTGCCTGGAGTCACGTGGCTACTGAAGCTTTCTTT
.	TRBJ2-1	.	TRBV10-3	CAISESAGSHEQFF	TGTGCCATCAGTGAGTCGGCAGGGAGCCATGAGCAGTTCTTC
.	TRBJ2-1	TRBD2	TRBV28	CASSSGSLDEQFF	TGTGCCAGCAGTAGCGGGAGTCTGGATGAGCAGTTCTTC
few	TRBJ1-1	.	TRBV11-1	CASSHGGGAEAFF	TGTGCCAGCAGCCACGGGGGAGGAGCTGAAGCTTTCTTT
.	TRBJ2-3	.	TRBV7-9	CASSLDKKGTTDTQYF	TGTGCCAGCAGCTTAGACAAGAAAGGAACCACAGATACGCAGTATTTT
.	TRBJ2-4	.	TRBV4-1	CASSRTRITKNIQYF	TGCGCCAGCAGCCGGACGAGGATAACCAAAAACATTCAGTACTTC
.	TRBJ2-7	TRBD2	TRBV25-1	CASSGLAAWSSYEQYF	TGTGCCAGCAGCGGACTAGCGGCCTGGAGCTCCTACGAGCAGTACTTC
.	TRBJ2-1	.	TRBV27	CASSLWGDNEQFF	TGTGCCAGCAGTTTATGGGGAGACAATGAGCAGTTCTTC
few	TRBJ2-1	.	TRBV5-4	CASSLGHGEQFF	TGTGCCAGCAGCTTGGGCCACGGTGAGCAGTTCTTC
.	TRBJ2-5	.	TRBV15	CATSRDPGIETQYF	TGTGCCACCAGCAGAGATCCAGGGATCGAGACCCAGTACTTC
.	TRBJ2-1	.	TRBV30	CAWSLQRSNEQFF	TGTGCCTGGAGTCTCCAGCGAAGCAATGAGCAGTTCTTC
few	TRBJ2-6	.	TRBV6-5	CASRQISGANVLTF	TGTGCCAGCAGGCAAATCTCCGGGGCCAACGTCCTGACTTTC
.	TRBJ2-1	TRBD2	TRBV30	CAWSSGRGDEQFF	TGTGCCTGGAGTAGCGGGAGGGGCGATGAGCAGTTCTTC
.	TRBJ2-5	.	TRBV4-3	CASSQGVGTKTQYF	TGCGCCAGCAGCCAGGGCGTCGGTACGAAGACCCAGTACTTC
few	TRBJ2-1	.	TRBV29-1	CSVVGQLEFF	TGCAGCGTTGTTGGTCAGCTGGAGTTCTTC
few	TRBJ1-5	.	TRBV30	CAWSDRAEQPQHF	TGTGCCTGGAGTGACCGGGCAGAGCAGCCCCAGCATTTT
.	TRBJ2-3	.	TRBV29-1	CSAWTHTDTQYF	TGCAGCGCCTGGACTCACACAGATACGCAGTATTTT
.	TRBJ2-1	.	TRBV2	CASIRGKIYNEQFF	TGTGCCAGCATACGCGGGAAAATCTACAATGAGCAGTTCTTC
.	TRBJ1-4	.	TRBV30	CAWSRQEKLFF	TGTGCCTGGAGCCGTCAAGAAAAACTGTTTTTT
.	TRBJ2-7	.	TRBV28	CASSLSRDEQYF	TGTGCCAGCAGTTTATCCCGGGACGAGCAGTACTTC
.	TRBJ2-2	TRBD1	TRBV25-1	CASSRQGLGGELFF	TGTGCCAGCAGCCGACAGGGGCTGGGCGGGGAGCTGTTTTTT
few	TRBJ2-7	TRBD1	TRBV5-4	CASSSRTGRSYEQYF	TGTGCCAGCAGCTCCCGGACAGGGCGATCCTACGAGCAGTACTTC
.	TRBJ2-5	.	TRBV11-2	CASSLGSTETQYF	TGTGCCAGCAGCTTGGGCTCCACGGAGACCCAGTACTTC
.	TRBJ2-1	TRBD2	TRBV19	CASSNFVSSGSMDEQFF	TGTGCCAGTAGTAATTTTGTGTCTAGCGGGAGTATGGATGAGCAGTTCTTC
few	TRBJ2-5	TRBD1	TRBV29-1	CSVAGGDETQYF	TGCAGCGTGGCAGGGGGCGATGAGACCCAGTACTTC
.	TRBJ2-1	TRBD2	TRBV2	CASSGLAGREQFF	TGTGCCAGCAGTGGGCTAGCGGGCCGTGAGCAGTTCTTC
.	TRBJ2-7	.	TRBV4-1	CASSQAGLLPGEQYF	TGCGCCAGCAGCCAGGCCGGACTACTCCCCGGGGAGCAGTACTTC
.	TRBJ2-3	.	TRBV7-2	CASVFAGTDTQYF	TGTGCCAGCGTTTTTGCGGGGACAGATACGCAGTATTTT
.	TRBJ1-6	.	TRBV25-1	CAIRSSYNSPLHF	TGTGCCATCAGGAGCTCCTATAATTCACCCCTCCACTTT
.	TRBJ2-1	TRBD2	TRBV29-1	CSVDGLAGDEQFF	TGCAGCGTGGATGGACTAGCGGGAGATGAGCAGTTCTTC
.	TRBJ2-3	TRBD2	TRBV30	CAVSGGDTDTQYF	TGTGCCGTTAGCGGGGGAGACACAGATACGCAGTATTTT
once	TRBJ1-2	.	TRBV7-8	CASSTRDVTDGYTF	TGTGCCAGCAGCACCAGGGACGTGACGGATGGCTACACCTTC
.	TRBJ2-5	.	TRBV29-1	CSAQMYQETQYF	TGCAGCGCGCAGATGTACCAAGAGACCCAGTACTTC
.	TRBJ1-1	.	TRBV29-1	CSVEHHGVNTEAFF	TGCAGCGTTGAACATCATGGAGTGAACACTGAAGCTTTCTTT
.	TRBJ2-1	TRBD1	TRBV30	CAWSSGQGANNEQFF	TGTGCCTGGAGTTCGGGACAGGGGGCGAACAATGAGCAGTTCTTC